The clone carrying this T cell receptor (beta chain) has ten or more counts. Antigen unknown. Ahead of thyroid surgery, no patient had received treatment of any kind. Original processing notes: A classifier for distant metastasis in papillary thyroid cancer was constructed using CDR3 differences observed across clinicopathological groups. TCRdb re-analyzed the PCR reads through MiXCR. TCRdb, not the original authors, processed these V and J calls. The repertoire consists of roughly 15,000 clones, with approximately 32% occurring once and the leading ten covering about 26%. This sample was taken from a study of metastatic and nonmetastatic thyroid tumors. About the research overall: The study looked at repertoires side by side in blood and in tumor or nodule tissue from malignant and benign thyroid patients.

V was pared by 2 bases and J by 2 bases, with 0 bases of the junction left unmatched. Germline values: CDR1 SEHNR, CDR2 FQNEAQ (reference sequence). This CDR3 region has 15 residues. General study results and limits: The study reportedly found significantly higher TCR beta diversity in malignant thyroid tumors than benign nodules, in blood and tumor.

V usage is TRBV7-9 and J usage is TRBJ2-7, with 13 positions matching TRBD2. Input material: tumor tissue. This receptor was obtained from a female donor with papillary thyroid cancer or a benign thyroid nodule (not recorded which). Some clones in this sample may be carry-over from other donors' samples. The CDR3 nucleotides read TGTGCCAGCAGCTTAACTAGCGGGAGGGCCTACGAGCAGTACTTC. It is translated as CASSLTSGRAYEQYF.